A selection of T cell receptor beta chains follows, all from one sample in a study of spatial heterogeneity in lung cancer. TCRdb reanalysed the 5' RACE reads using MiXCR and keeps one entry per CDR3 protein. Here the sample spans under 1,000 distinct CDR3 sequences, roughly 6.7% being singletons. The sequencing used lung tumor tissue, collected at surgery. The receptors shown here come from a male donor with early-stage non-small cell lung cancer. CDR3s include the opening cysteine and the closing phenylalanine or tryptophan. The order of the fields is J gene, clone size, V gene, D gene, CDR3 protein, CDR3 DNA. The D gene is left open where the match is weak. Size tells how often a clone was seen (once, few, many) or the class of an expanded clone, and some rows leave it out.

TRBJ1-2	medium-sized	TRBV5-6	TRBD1	CASSPTLGTGLYGYTF	TGTGCCAGCAGCCCGACCCTCGGGACAGGGCTGTATGGCTACACCTTC
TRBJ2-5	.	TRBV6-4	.	CASSEDVRGTQYF	TGTGCCAGCAGTGAAGACGTCAGGGGGACCCAGTACTTC
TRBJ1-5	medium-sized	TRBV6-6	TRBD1	CASSYGTGNQPQHF	TGTGCCAGCAGTTATGGGACAGGCAATCAGCCCCAGCATTTT
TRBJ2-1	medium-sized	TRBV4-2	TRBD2	CASSQGTGLPNPRDNEQFF	TGTGCCAGCAGCCAAGGCACGGGACTACCCAACCCGAGGGACAATGAGCAGTTCTTC
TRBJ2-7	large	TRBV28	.	CASSLWGSRAYEQYF	TGTGCCAGCAGTTTATGGGGGAGTCGGGCCTACGAGCAGTACTTC
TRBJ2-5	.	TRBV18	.	CASSPETETQYF	TGTGCCAGCTCACCCGAGACAGAGACCCAGTACTTC
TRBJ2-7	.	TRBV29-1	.	CSVEEYEGAYEQYF	TGCAGCGTTGAAGAGTATGAGGGCGCCTACGAGCAGTACTTC
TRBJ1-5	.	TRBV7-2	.	CASSISNQPQHF	TGTGCCAGCAGCATAAGCAATCAGCCCCAGCATTTT
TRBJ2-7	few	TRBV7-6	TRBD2	CASSLGTSGGSYEQYF	TGTGCCAGCAGCTTAGGGACTAGCGGGGGGTCTTACGAGCAGTACTTC
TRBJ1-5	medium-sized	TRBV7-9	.	CASSPGTSQPQHF	TGTGCCAGCAGCCCTGGGACCAGCCAGCCCCAGCATTTT
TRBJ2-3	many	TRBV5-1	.	CASSQTSYTQYF	TGCGCCAGCAGCCAGACATCCTATACGCAGTATTTT
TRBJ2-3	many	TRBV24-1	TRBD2	CATSDPYRTSGMTDTQYF	TGTGCCACCAGTGATCCCTACCGGACTAGCGGGATGACAGATACGCAGTATTTT
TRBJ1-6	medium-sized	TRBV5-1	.	CASHAQPDLNSPLHF	TGCGCCAGCCACGCCCAACCGGACCTTAATTCACCCCTCCACTTT
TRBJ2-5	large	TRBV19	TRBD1	CASSNHRTGPKETQYF	TGTGCCAGTAGTAATCACCGGACAGGGCCCAAAGAGACCCAGTACTTC
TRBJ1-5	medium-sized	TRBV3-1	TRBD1	CASSQWDRRDQPQHF	TGTGCCAGCAGCCAATGGGACAGGAGGGATCAGCCCCAGCATTTT
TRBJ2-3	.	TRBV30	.	CAWRSSGNTDTQYF	TGTGCCTGGAGGTCATCTGGGAACACAGATACGCAGTATTTT
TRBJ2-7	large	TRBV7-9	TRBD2	CASSLVAGAFYEQYF	TGTGCCAGCAGCTTAGTAGCGGGGGCCTTCTACGAGCAGTACTTC
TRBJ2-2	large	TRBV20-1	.	CSARVNTGELFF	TGCAGTGCTAGGGTTAACACCGGGGAGCTGTTTTTT
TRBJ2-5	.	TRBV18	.	CASSPRAQDQETQYF	TGTGCCAGCTCACCAAGGGCGCAGGACCAAGAGACCCAGTACTTC
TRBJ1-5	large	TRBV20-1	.	CSAAGTVKNQPQHF	TGCAGTGCCGCCGGGACGGTGAAAAATCAGCCCCAGCATTTT
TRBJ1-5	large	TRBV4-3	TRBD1	CASSQDVTGRSQPQHF	TGCGCCAGCAGCCAAGATGTGACAGGGAGGAGTCAGCCCCAGCATTTT
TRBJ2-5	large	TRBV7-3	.	CASSLTGQGPQETQYF	TGTGCCAGCAGCTTAACGGGGCAGGGGCCCCAAGAGACCCAGTACTTC
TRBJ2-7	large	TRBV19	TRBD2	CASSKWGGSLYEQYF	TGTGCCAGTAGTAAGTGGGGGGGTTCCCTCTACGAGCAGTACTTC
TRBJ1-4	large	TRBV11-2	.	CASSSWGSTNEKLFF	TGTGCCAGCAGCTCGTGGGGGTCAACTAATGAAAAACTGTTTTTT
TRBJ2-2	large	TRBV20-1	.	CSAHGQNTGELFF	TGCAGTGCCCACGGACAGAACACCGGGGAGCTGTTTTTT
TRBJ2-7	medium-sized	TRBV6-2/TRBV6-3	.	CASSYSPGLKEQYF	TGTGCCAGCAGTTACTCCCCGGGGCTTAAGGAGCAGTACTTC
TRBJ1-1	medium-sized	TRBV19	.	CASSASRNTEAFF	TGTGCCAGTAGTGCCTCAAGAAACACTGAAGCTTTCTTT
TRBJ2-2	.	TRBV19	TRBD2	CASTPPRGGSTGELFF	TGTGCCAGTACCCCTCCGAGGGGCGGGAGCACCGGGGAGCTGTTTTTT
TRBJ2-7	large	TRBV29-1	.	CSVEDLHEQYF	TGCAGCGTTGAAGATCTTCACGAGCAGTACTTC
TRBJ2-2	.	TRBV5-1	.	CASSGKGRTLPSTGELFF	TGCGCCAGCAGCGGGAAGGGACGTACCCTCCCGAGTACCGGGGAGCTGTTTTTT
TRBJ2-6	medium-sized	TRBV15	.	CATSREAGSGANVLTF	TGTGCCACCAGCAGAGAGGCTGGTTCTGGGGCCAACGTCCTGACTTTC
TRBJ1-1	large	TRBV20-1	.	CSARPDSWEGAEAFF	TGCAGTGCAAGACCCGACAGTTGGGAAGGAGCTGAAGCTTTCTTT
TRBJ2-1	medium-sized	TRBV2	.	CASVGGRNNEQFF	TGTGCCAGCGTCGGGGGGCGAAACAATGAGCAGTTCTTC
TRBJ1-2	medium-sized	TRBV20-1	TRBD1	CSASLGTAYGYTF	TGCAGTGCTAGCCTCGGGACAGCCTATGGCTACACCTTC
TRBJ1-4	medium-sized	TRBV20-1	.	CSARAGQRNEKLFF	TGCAGTGCTAGAGCGGGCCAGAGGAATGAAAAACTGTTTTTT
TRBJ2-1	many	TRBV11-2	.	CASSLSGTLTYNEQFF	TGTGCCAGCAGCCTGTCCGGGACATTGACCTACAATGAGCAGTTCTTC
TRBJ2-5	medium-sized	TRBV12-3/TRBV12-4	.	CASSAAGTPQETQYF	TGTGCCAGCAGTGCCGCGGGGACTCCCCAAGAGACCCAGTACTTC
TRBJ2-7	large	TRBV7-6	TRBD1	CASSLGGQGKYEQYF	TGTGCCAGCAGCTTAGGAGGACAGGGAAAGTACGAGCAGTACTTC
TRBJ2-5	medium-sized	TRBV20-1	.	CSASQQETQYF	TGCAGTGCGTCACAGCAAGAGACCCAGTACTTC
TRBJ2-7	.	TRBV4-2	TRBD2	CAAGLAGREQYF	TGTGCGGCGGGACTAGCGGGACGTGAGCAGTACTTC
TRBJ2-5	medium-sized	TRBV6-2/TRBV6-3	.	CASSNWRGRHQETQYF	TGTGCCAGCAGCAATTGGCGGGGAAGGCACCAAGAGACCCAGTACTTC
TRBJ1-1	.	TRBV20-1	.	CSASKFGLTEDFF	TGCAGTGCTAGTAAATTCGGGCTCACTGAAGATTTCTTT
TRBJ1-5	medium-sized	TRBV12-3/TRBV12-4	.	CASSLGPQPQHF	TGTGCCAGCAGCCTCGGTCCTCAGCCCCAGCATTTT